This T cell receptor (beta chain) is from a study of control samples from healthy donors and cancer patients. Produced via immunoSEQ multiplex PCR; TCRdb's table is partial and in-frame only. Of tens of thousands of clones in the sample, approximately 90% are singletons; the top ten hold roughly 14%. This CDR3 has 14 residues. Germline CDR1 is SQVTM and CDR2 is ANQGSEA. The V end was cut by 4 bases, the J end by 3 bases, with 15 bases between. The sequence was collected from a woman in her 70s in good health. The chain has TRBV29-1 and TRBJ1-1; TRBD1 is a possible D gene (5 bases). The material sequenced was blood. CDR3 amino acids: CSVGGRIPDTEAFF. The DNA of the CDR3 is TGCAGCGTTGGGGGCCGGATACCGGACACTGAAGCTTTCTTT.